Below, 12 T cell receptor beta chains from the same sample are listed, as sequenced in a study of T-cell reconstitution after alpha-beta-depleted transplantation in children. Unique molecular identifiers were incorporated during preparation of the TCRbeta library. MiXCR was run by TCRdb on the PCR reads, yielding one entry per CDR3 protein. The repertoire holds approximately 350,000 distinct CDR3 sequences, with about 17% as singletons. Specimen: PBMCs, mostly from graft donor cells, collected 360 days after TCRalphabeta/CD19-depleted stem cell transplant. The receptors were gathered from a male patient aged 2 to 10 who had a stem cell transplant for acute lymphoblastic leukemia, so the T cells may come from the graft donor.

This clonotype was seen a handful of times. This chain uses TRBV18 with TRBJ2-2; TRBD1 might be the D (6 bases). V lost 0 bases and J lost 3, with 14 bases in between. Germline CDR1 is KGHSH and CDR2 is LQKENI. This CDR3 is built from 17 residues. The CDR3 bases are TGTGCCAGCTCACCACCACTCCCGGGACACTACACCGGGGAGCTGTTTTTT. Amino acid sequence: CASSPPLPGHYTGELFF.

This chain connects TRBV7-2 to TRBJ1-1; D unclear. The germline gives CDR1 SGHTA, CDR2 FQGNSA. Trimming pared 0 bases from V and 0 bases from J, leaving 11 bases between. There are 16 residues in the CDR3. The CDR3 coding sequence is TGTGCCAGCAGCTTAGCCGGGGTTGAGCTGAACACTGAAGCTTTCTTT. Protein: CASSLAGVELNTEAFF.

This clonotype appeared a few times. The rearrangement joins TRBV11-1 to TRBJ2-1, with 10 bases aligning to TRBD1. The germline V gene encodes CDR1 SGHAT and CDR2 FQDESV (reference sequence). This CDR3 is 16 amino acids long. V trimming: 0 bases; J trimming: 3 bases; junction bases outside the gene matches: 2. In DNA, the CDR3 is TGTGCCAGCAGCTTAGCGAGGACAGGGGGCTACAATGAGCAGTTCTTC. Its translation: CASSLARTGGYNEQFF.

This clonotype was observed a handful of times. V usage is TRBV4-1 and J usage is TRBJ2-7; D gene unclear. CDR3 size: 13 residues. In germline, CDR1 is MGHRA, CDR2 YSYEKL. Trimming stripped 1 base from V and 4 bases from J, with 8 bases between. CDR3 sequence (DNA): TGCGCCAGCAGCCAAGGGCTGTTATACGAGCAGTACTTC. Residues: CASSQGLLYEQYF.

The rearrangement uses TRBV10-3 and TRBJ2-2; no clear D gene. CDR1 is ENHRY, CDR2 SYGVKD, per germline. V lost 0 bases and J 3 bases, leaving 8 bases between the germline ends. The CDR3 has 15 residues. CDR3 sequence reads: CAISESGADTGELFF. The CDR3 DNA sequence: TGTGCCATCAGTGAGTCGGGTGCCGACACCGGGGAGCTGTTTTTT.

This clonotype occurred a few times. V and J are TRBV7-8 and TRBJ2-1, with 9 nucleotides matching TRBD2. After removal of 3 bases from V and 4 bases from J, the junction contained 13 bases not matched to a gene. There are 18 residues in the CDR3. CDR1 SGHVS and CDR2 FQNEAQ come from the germline V gene. The CDR3 loop is CASSFRPGSGRSYNEQFF. Here the CDR3 DNA reads TGTGCCAGCAGCTTTCGGCCAGGGAGCGGGAGGTCTTACAATGAGCAGTTCTTC.

Ten or more counts support this clonotype. The chain couples TRBV5-1 to TRBJ1-1; no reliable D call. CDR3 length: 13 amino acids. CDR1 and CDR2 (germline): SGHRS, YFSETQ. V gave up 4 bases and J gave up 0 bases, with 7 bases separating them. The CDR3 reads CASSEAMNTEAFF. The CDR3, as DNA: TGCGCCAGCAGCGAGGCTATGAACACTGAAGCTTTCTTT.

This clonotype was detected ten times or more. The V and J genes are TRBV5-1 and TRBJ2-7, with D hard to call. V was cut by 0 bases and J by 5 bases, with 12 bases left in between. Germline CDR1 and CDR2: SGHRS and YFSETQ. The CDR3 totals 14 residues. DNA of the CDR3: TGCGCCAGCAGCTTGGGTGGAAACTTTCACGAGCAGTACTTC. As protein: CASSLGGNFHEQYF.

The J gene is TRBJ2-7, the V gene TRBV28, with 8 positions matching TRBD2. V was clipped by 1 base and J by 4 bases; unmatched bases: 6. The CDR3 length is 15 residues. Germline CDR1 MDHEN, CDR2 SYDVKM. For the CDR3, the DNA is TGTGCCAGCAGTTTATTGGCGGGGGGACTGTACGAGCAGTACTTC. Translated, it gives CASSLLAGGLYEQYF.

The chain uses TRBV15 and TRBJ2-3; 8 bases map to TRBD2. Germline V gene data show CDR1 as LNHNV and CDR2 as YYDKDF (reference sequence). V lost 0 bases and J lost 0; bases outside the gene matches: 2. The CDR3 covers 16 residues. The CDR3 region is CATSRDREGSTDTQYF. DNA of the CDR3: TGTGCCACCAGCAGAGATCGGGAGGGAAGCACAGATACGCAGTATTTT. Full variable domain (rest looked up from reference TRBV15 and TRBJ2-3): DAMVIQNPRYQVTQFGKPVTLSCSQTLNHNVMYWYQQKSSQAPKLLFHYYDKDFNNEADTPDNFQSRRPNTSFCFLDIRSPGLGDTAMYLCATSRDREGSTDTQYFGPGTRLTVL.

V gene TRBV5-1 combines with J gene TRBJ2-1, with 10 nucleotides matching TRBD2. V lost 4 bases, J lost 9 bases, and 7 bases stayed unmatched. The CDR3 has 14 residues. CDR1 SGHRS and CDR2 YFSETQ come from the germline V gene. CDR3 nucleotide sequence: TGCGCCAGCAGCCCCAGCGGGAGGGCTGGTGAGCAGTTCTTC. Its protein is CASSPSGRAGEQFF.

This chain connects TRBV14 to TRBJ2-3; D may be TRBD2 (5 bases). The ends were cut back, 2 bases at V and 5 bases at J, with 14 bases in the middle. The CDR3 sequence is 15 residues long. Germline CDR1 reads SGHDN; CDR2 reads FVKESK. This chain's CDR3 is CASSQRRPLLDTQYF. The DNA for the CDR3 is TGTGCCAGCAGCCAACGGAGGCCACTCCTAGATACGCAGTATTTT.